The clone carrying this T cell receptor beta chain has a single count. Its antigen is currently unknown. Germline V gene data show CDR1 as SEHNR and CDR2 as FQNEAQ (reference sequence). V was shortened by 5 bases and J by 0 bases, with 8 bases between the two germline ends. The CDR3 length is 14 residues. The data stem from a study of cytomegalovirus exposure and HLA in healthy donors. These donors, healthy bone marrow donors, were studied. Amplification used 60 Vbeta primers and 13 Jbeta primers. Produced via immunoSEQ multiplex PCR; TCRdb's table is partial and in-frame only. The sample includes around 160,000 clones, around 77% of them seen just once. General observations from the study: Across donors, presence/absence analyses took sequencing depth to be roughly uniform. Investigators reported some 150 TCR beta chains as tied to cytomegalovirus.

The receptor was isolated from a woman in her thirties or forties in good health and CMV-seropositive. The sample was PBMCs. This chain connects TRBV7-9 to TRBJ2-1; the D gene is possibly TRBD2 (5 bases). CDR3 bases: TGTGCCAGCAGCCCCCGGGACTCCTACAATGAGCAGTTCTTC. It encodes CASSPRDSYNEQFF.